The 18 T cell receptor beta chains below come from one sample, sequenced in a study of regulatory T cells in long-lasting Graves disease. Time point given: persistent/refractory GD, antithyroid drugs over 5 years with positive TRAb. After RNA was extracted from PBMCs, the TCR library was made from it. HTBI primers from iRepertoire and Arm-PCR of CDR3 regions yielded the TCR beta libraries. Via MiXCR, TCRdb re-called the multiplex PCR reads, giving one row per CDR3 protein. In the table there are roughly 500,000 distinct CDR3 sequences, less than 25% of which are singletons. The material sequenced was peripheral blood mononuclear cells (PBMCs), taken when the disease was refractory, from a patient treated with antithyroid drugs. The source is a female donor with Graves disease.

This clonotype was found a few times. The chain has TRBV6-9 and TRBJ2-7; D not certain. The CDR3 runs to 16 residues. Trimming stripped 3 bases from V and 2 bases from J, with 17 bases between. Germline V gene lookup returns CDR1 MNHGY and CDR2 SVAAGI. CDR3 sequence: CASSYSRPGPPYEQYF. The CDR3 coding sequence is TGTGCCAGCAGTTACTCAAGGCCTGGACCCCCCTACGAGCAGTACTTC.

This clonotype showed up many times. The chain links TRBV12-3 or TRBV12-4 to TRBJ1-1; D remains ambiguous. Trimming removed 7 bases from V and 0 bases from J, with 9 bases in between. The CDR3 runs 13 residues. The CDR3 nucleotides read TGTGCCAGCACTCCACGTCTGAACACTGAAGCTTTCTTT. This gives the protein CASTPRLNTEAFF.

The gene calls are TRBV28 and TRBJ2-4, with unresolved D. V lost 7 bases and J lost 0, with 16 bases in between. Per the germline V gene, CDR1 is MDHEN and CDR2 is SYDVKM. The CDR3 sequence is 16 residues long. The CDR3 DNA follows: TGTGCCAGCACCCCTAGGGTGGCTGTAGCCAAAAACATTCAGTACTTC. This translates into CASTPRVAVAKNIQYF.

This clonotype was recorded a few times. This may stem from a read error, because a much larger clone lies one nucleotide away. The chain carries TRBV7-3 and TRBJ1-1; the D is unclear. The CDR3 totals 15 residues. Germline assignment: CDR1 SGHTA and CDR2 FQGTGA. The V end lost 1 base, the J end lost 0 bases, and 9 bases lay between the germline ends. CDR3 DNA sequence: TGTGCCAGCAGCTTAAAGGGCGGGATGAACACTGAAGCTTTCTTT. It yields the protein CASSLKGGMNTEAFF.

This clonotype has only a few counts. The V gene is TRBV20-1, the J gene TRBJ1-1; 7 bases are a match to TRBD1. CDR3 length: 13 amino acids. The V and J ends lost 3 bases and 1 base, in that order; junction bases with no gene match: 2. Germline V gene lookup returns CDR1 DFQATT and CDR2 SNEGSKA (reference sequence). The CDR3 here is CSARGQPNTEAFF. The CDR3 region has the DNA TGCAGTGCTAGGGGACAGCCGAACACTGAAGCTTTCTTT.

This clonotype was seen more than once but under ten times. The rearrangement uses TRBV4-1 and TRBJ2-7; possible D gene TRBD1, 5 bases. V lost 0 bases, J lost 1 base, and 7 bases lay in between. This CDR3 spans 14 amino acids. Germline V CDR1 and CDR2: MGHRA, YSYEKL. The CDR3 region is CASSQDRVSYEQYF. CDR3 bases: TGCGCCAGCAGCCAAGACAGGGTTTCCTACGAGCAGTACTTC.

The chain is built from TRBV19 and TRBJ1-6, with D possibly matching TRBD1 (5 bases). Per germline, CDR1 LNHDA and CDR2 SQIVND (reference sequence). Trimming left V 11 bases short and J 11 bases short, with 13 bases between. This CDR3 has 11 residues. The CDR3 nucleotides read TGTGCCTTTTCGCCAGGGCCACCCCTCCACTTT. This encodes CAFSPGPPLHF.

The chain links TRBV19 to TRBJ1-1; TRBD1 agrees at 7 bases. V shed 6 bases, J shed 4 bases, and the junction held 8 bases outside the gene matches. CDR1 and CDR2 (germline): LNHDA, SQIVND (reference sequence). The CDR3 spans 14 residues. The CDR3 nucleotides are TGTGCCAGTAGGTTGACAGGGAGGACCACTGAAGCTTTCTTT. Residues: CASRLTGRTTEAFF.

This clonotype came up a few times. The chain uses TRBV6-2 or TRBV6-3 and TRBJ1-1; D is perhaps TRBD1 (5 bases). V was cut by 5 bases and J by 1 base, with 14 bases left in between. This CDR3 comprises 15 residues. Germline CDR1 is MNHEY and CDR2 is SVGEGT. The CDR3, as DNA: TGTGCCAGCAGTAACCCGGGACGGGAGAACACTGAAGCTTTCTTT. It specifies CASSNPGRENTEAFF.

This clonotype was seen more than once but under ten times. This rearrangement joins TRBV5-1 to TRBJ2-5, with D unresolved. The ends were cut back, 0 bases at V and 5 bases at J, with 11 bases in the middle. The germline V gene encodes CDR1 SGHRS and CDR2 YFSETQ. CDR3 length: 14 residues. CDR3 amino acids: CASSLAGGVETQYF. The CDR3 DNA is TGCGCCAGCAGCTTGGCGGGCGGAGTTGAGACCCAGTACTTC.

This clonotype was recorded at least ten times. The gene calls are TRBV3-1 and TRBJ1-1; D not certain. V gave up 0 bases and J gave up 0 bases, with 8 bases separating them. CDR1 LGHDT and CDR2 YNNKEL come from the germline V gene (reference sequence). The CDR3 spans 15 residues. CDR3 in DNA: TGTGCCAGCAGCCAAGACCCTACAGTGAACACTGAAGCTTTCTTT. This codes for CASSQDPTVNTEAFF.

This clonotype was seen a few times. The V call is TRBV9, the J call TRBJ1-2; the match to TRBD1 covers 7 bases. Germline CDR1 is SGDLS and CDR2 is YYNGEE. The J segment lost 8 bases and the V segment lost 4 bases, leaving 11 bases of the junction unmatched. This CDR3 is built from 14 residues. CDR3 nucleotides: TGTGCCAGCAGCTCATTCGACAGGGACAGCGGCTACACCTTC. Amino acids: CASSSFDRDSGYTF.

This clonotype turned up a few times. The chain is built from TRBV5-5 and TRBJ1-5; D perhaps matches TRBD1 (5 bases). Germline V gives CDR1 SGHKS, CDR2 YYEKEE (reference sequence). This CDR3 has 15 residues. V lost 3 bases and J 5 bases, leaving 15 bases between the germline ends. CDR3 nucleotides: TGTGCCAGCAGCTCGGCGGGGCTTCGGGATCAGCCCCAGCATTTT. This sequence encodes CASSSAGLRDQPQHF.

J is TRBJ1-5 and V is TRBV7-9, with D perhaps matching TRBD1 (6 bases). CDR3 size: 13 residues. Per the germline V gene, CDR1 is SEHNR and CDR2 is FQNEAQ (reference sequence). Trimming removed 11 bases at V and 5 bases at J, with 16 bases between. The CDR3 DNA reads TGTGCCGTCTCTCAAGGGGGGGATCAGCCCCAGCATTTT. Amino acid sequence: CAVSQGGDQPQHF.

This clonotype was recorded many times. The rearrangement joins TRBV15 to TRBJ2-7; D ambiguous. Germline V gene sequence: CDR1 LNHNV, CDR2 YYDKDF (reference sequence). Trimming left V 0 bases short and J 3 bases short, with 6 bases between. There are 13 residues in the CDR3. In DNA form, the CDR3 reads TGTGCCACCAGCAGAGATCAGAGCTACGAGCAGTACTTC. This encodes CATSRDQSYEQYF.

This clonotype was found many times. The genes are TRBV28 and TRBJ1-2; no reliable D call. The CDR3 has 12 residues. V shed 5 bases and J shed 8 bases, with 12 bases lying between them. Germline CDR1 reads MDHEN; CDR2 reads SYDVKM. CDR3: CASSIGQIGYTF. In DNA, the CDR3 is TGTGCCAGCAGTATCGGGCAGATAGGCTACACCTTC.

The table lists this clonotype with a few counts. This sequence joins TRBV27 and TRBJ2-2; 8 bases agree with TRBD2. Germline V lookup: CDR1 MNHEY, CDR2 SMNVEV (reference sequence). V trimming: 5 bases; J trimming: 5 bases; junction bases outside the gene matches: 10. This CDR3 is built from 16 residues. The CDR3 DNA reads TGTGCCAGCAGTGCCGGGGGGGGGCGTCTGACCGGGGAGCTGTTTTTT. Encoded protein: CASSAGGGRLTGELFF.

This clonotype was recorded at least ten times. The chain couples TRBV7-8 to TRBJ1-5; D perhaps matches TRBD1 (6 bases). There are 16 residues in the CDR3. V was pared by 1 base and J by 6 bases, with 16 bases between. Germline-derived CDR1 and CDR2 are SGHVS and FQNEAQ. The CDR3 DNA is TGTGCCAGCAGCTTAGTAGGCAGGGGCTGGGGTCAGCCCCAGCATTTT. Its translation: CASSLVGRGWGQPQHF.